The 3 T cell receptor beta chains listed next were all sequenced from one sample in a study of vaccination and CD4 T cells after COVID-19. With the Oncomine TCR Beta short-read assay, DNA from cultured CD4+ T cells was sequenced. One entry per CDR3 protein, called by TCRdb with MiXCR from the PCR reads. The sample holds 14,000 to 15,000 distinct CDR3 sequences, 48% seen once. The treatment: roughly 10-day PBMC culture with coronavirus spike peptide pools or control peptides (ViraFEST assay). For these receptors, no antigen is known. The source material was CD4+ T cells from blood, cultured in vitro. These receptors all come from a human donor who had recovered from COVID-19.

This clonotype was seen a few times. This CDR3 reads CASSLETAGTGNAELFF. The CDR3 coding sequence is TGTGCCAGCAGCTTAGAAACAGCCGGGACAGGGAACGCGGAGCTGTTTTTT. The chain combines TRBV7-2 with TRBJ2-2, with 9 bases fitting TRBD1. V trimming: 1 base; J trimming: 10 bases; junction bases outside the gene matches: 13. Per the germline V gene, CDR1 is SGHTA and CDR2 is FQGNSA. The CDR3 runs to 17 residues.

The chain carries TRBV27 and TRBJ2-7, with 7 bases aligning to TRBD2. The junction had 5 bases not matched to a gene; V was cut back by 5 bases and J by 4 bases. Germline V gene data show CDR1 as MNHEY and CDR2 as SMNVEV (reference sequence). The CDR3 consists of 13 residues. In DNA, the CDR3 is TGTGCCAGCAGTAGGGAGGGCGGGTACGAGCAGTACTTC. Its protein product is CASSREGGYEQYF.

V is TRBV10-3 and J is TRBJ1-4; 7 bases are shared with TRBD1. The germline CDR1 and CDR2 sequences are ENHRY and SYGVKD. The V and J ends lost 4 bases and 4 bases, in that order; junction bases with no gene match: 6. This CDR3 is built from 15 residues. The CDR3 reads CAISAGQESNEKLFF. DNA for the CDR3: TGTGCCATCAGTGCTGGACAGGAGAGTAATGAAAAACTGTTTTTT.